This T cell receptor beta chain originates from a study of early T cells in non-severe SARS-CoV-2 infection (dated by TCRdb to the early 2020s). For the wider study: TCR sequencing used bulk RNA from unsorted whole blood, so alpha and beta chains could not be paired.

The sample holds a few counts of this clonotype. There is no known antigen for this receptor. Base-call qualities are not available, and no considerably larger clone is one nucleotide away. The research as a whole found: Matching against VDJdb was skewed toward anti-spike CD8 responses, likely underestimated virus-specific expansions, and missed private and CD4 specificities.

The receptor library was made with 5' RACE. Instrument on record: NextSeq 500. In the TCR library protocol, unique molecular identifiers were attached to individual cDNA molecules to correct for PCR bias and sequencing error. Both TCR alpha and beta chains were sequenced, and tight co-correlation was observed between alpha and beta sequence abundances in each sample. Turning to the authors' computational methods: Decombinator V4 was used to annotate TCR sequences for V gene, J gene and CDR3. TCRs were defined as expanded if a significant change between any two time points was detected under a Poisson model with p below 0.0001. Abundances of TCRs were expressed as counts per million after normalisation to the total number of TCRs sequenced in each sample. MAIT TCRs were defined by TRAV1-2 paired with TRAJ12, TRAJ20 or TRAJ33, and iNKT TCRs by TRAV10 paired with TRAJ18. VDJdb, accessed on 1 November 2021, was searched for TCRs annotated for CMV, EBV and SARS-CoV-2, and TCRs annotated for more than one antigen were excluded. The public reads were quality trimmed at Q25 with fastp and then assembled into clones with MiXCR by TCRdb, keeping productive beta chains. Each entry merges the rows of one CDR3 protein and shows their most common DNA and genes. These V and J calls are TCRdb output, not the study's own analysis. The sample profile shows about 80,000 distinct CDR3 sequences; roughly a sixth of them were found once. 2.5% to 3% of the sample rests with the top ten.

CDR1 and CDR2 are drawn from the germline V gene: SGDLS, YYNGEE. Taken from cysteine to phenylalanine, the CDR3 has 15 residues. Here the CDR3 DNA is all that survives: 45 bases in frame from base 1. The germline V end is reduced by 4 bases and the J end by 4 bases; junction bases left unmatched: 5. This was a case-control study nested in a cohort of healthcare workers in London, UK, who had nasopharyngeal swab PCR tests and blood samples taken every week. Between 23 and 31 March 2020, the week of the UK lockdown, healthcare workers were enrolled and then followed up weekly for as long as 16 weeks. This clonotype was sampled from an adult who was a healthcare worker with PCR-confirmed SARS-CoV-2 infection or an uninfected control (not recorded which). Rearrangement joined TRBV9 to TRBJ1-2, and 12 bases in between align with TRBD1. Sequenced input: whole blood. The CDR3 corresponds to CASSSGTGGFYGYTF. The DNA sequence follows: TGTGCCAGCAGCTCCGGGACAGGGGGCTTCTATGGCTACACCTTC.